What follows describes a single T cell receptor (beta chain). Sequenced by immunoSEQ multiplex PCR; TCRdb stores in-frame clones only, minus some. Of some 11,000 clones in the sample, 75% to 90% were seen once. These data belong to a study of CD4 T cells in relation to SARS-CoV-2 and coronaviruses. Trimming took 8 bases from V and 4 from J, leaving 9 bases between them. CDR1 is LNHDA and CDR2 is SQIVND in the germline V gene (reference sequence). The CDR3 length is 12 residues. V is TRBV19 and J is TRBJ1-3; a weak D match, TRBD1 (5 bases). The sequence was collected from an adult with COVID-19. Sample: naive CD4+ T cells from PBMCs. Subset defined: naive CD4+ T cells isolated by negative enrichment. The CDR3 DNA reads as TGTGCCAGTGCAGGGTACGGAAACACCATATATTTT. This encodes CASAGYGNTIYF. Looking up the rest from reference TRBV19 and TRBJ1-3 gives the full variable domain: DGGITQSPKYLFRKEGQNVTLSCEQNLNHDAMYWYRQDPGQGLRLIYYSQIVNDFQKGDIAEGYSVSREKKESFPLTVTSAQKNPTAFYLCASAGYGNTIYFGEGSWLTVV.